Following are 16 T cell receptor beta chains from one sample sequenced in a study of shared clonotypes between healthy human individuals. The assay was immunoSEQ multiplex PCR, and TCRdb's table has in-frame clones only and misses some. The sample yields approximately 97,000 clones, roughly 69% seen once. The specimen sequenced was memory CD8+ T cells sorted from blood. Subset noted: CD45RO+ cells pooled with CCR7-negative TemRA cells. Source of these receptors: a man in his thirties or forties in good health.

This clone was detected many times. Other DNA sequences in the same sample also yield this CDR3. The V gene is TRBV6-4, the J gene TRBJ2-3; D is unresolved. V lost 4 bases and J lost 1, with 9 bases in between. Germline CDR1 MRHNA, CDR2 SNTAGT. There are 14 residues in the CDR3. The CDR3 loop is CASSASDGTDTQYF. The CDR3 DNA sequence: TGTGCCAGCAGTGCGTCGGACGGCACAGATACGCAGTATTTT.

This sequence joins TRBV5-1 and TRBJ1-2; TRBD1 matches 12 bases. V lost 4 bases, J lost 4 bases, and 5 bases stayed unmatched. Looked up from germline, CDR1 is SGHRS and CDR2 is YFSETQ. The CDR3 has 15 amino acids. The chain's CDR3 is CASSVGQGARYGYTF. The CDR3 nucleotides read TGCGCCAGCAGCGTGGGACAGGGGGCCCGCTATGGCTACACCTTC.

The CDR3 coding sequence is TGCGCCAGCAGACCGGCCGGGTCGGCATCGGACAATGAGCAGTTCTTC. Protein: CASRPAGSASDNEQFF. V is TRBV10-2 and J is TRBJ2-1; no reliable D call. Germline V gene lookup returns CDR1 WSHSY and CDR2 SAAADI. The V end lost 6 bases, the J end lost 5 bases, and 20 bases lay between the germline ends. The CDR3 has 16 amino acids.

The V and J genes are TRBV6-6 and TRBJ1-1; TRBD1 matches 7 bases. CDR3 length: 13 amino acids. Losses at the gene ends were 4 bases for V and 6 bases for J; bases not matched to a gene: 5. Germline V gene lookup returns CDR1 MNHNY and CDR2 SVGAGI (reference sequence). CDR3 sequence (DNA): TGTGCCAGCAGTTGGCGGACAGGATCTGAAGCTTTCTTT. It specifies CASSWRTGSEAFF.

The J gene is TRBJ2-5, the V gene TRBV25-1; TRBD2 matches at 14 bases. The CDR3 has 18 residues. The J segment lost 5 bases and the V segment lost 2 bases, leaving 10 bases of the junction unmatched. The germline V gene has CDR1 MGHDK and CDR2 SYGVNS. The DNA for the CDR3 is TGTGCCAGCAGTGAAAGACTAGCGGGAGGGCCCGCAGTTGAGACCCAGTACTTC. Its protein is CASSERLAGGPAVETQYF. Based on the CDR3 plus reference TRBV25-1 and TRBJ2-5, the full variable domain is EADIYQTPRYLVIGTGKKITLECSQTMGHDKMYWYQQDPGMELHLIHYSYGVNSTEKGDLSSESTVSRIRTEHFPLTLESARPSHTSQYLCASSERLAGGPAVETQYFGPGTRLLVL.

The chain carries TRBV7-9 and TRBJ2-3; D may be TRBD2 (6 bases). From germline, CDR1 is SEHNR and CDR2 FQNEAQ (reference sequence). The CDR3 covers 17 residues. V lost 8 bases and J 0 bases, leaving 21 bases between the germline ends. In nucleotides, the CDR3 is TGTGCCAGCGGGGGGTCCAGCGGGCTAGCGAGCACAGATACGCAGTATTTT. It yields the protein CASGGSSGLASTDTQYF.

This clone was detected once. Here the CDR3 DNA reads TGTGCCAGCGAATACGGTAATGAAAAACTGTTTTTT. It encodes CASEYGNEKLFF. V usage is TRBV6-1 and J usage is TRBJ1-4; D gene unclear. Trimming removed 8 bases at V and 4 bases at J, with 8 bases between. CDR1 is MNHNS and CDR2 is SASEGT in the germline V gene. This CDR3 region has 12 residues.

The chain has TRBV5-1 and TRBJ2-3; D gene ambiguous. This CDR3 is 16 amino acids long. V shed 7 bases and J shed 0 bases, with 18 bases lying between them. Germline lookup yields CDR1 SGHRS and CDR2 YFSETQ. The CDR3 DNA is TGCGCCAGCGGCCAAAGCTTGGGCCCAAGCACAGATACGCAGTATTTT. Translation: CASGQSLGPSTDTQYF.

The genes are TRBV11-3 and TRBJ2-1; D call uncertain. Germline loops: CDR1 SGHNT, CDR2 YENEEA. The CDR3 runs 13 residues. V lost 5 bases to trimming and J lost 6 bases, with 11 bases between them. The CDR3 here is CASSPPPPNEQFF. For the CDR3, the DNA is TGTGCCAGCAGCCCCCCCCCGCCCAATGAGCAGTTCTTC. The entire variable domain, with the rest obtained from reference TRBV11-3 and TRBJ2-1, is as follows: EAGVVQSPRYKIIEKKQPVAFWCNPISGHNTLYWYLQNLGQGPELLIRYENEEAVDDSQLPKDRFSAERLKGVDSTLKIQPAELGDSAVYLCASSPPPPNEQFFGPGTRLTVL.

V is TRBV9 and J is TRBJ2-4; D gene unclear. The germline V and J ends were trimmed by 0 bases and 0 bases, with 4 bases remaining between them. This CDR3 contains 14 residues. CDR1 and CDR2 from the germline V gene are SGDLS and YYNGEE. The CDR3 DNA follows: TGTGCCAGCAGCGTAGCTGCAGCCAAAAACATTCAGTACTTC. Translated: CASSVAAAKNIQYF.

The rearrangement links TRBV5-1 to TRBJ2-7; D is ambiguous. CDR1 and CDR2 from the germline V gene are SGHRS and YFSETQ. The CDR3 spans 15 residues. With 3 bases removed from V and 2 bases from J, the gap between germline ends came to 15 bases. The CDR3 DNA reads TGCGCCAGCAGCTCCTTTTTAGGGTCCCCCTACGAGCAGTACTTC. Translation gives CASSSFLGSPYEQYF.

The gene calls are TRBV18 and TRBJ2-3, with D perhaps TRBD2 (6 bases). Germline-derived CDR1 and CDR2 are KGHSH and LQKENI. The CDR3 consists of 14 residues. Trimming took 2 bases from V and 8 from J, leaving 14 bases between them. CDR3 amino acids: CASSPESGSGTQYF. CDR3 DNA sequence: TGTGCCAGCTCACCAGAGTCCGGGAGCGGTACGCAGTATTTT.

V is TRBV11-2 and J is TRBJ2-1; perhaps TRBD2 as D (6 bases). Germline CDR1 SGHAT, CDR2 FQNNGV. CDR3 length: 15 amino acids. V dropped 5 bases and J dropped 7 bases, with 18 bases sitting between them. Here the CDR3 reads CASSLEGRWGNEQFF. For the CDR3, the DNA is TGTGCCAGCAGCCTGGAGGGCCGGTGGGGTAATGAGCAGTTCTTC.

CDR3 region: CASSQALLSGETQYF. CDR3 DNA sequence: TGCGCCAGCAGCCAAGCCCTGCTCTCCGGAGAGACCCAGTACTTC. This chain uses TRBV5-1 with TRBJ2-5; D gene unclear. The CDR3 length is 15 residues. The germline V and J ends were trimmed by 4 bases and 4 bases, with 17 bases remaining between them. Germline values: CDR1 SGHRS, CDR2 YFSETQ.

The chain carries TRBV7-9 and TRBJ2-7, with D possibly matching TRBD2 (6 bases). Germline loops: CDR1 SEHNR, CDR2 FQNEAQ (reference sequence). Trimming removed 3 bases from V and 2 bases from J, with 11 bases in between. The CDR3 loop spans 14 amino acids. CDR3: CASSLYSGAYEQYF. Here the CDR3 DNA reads TGTGCCAGCAGCTTGTATAGCGGAGCCTACGAGCAGTACTTC.

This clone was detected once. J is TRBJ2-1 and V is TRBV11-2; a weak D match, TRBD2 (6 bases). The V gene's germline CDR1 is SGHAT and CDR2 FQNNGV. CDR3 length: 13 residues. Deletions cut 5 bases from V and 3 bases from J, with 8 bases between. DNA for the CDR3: TGTGCCAGCAGCCTGACTAGCTACAATGAGCAGTTCTTC. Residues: CASSLTSYNEQFF. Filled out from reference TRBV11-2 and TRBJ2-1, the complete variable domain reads EAGVAQSPRYKIIEKRQSVAFWCNPISGHATLYWYQQILGQGPKLLIQFQNNGVVDDSQLPKDRFSAERLKGVDSTLKIQPAKLEDSAVYLCASSLTSYNEQFFGPGTRLTVL.